Below, one TCR beta chain is given with its context. This specimen comes from a study of shared clonotypes between healthy human individuals. Each unsorted PBMC replicate got 300 ng genomic DNA, 25,000 to 30,000 genomes. DNA from unsorted PBMC was sequenced on ten immunoSEQ deep assay plates. Data came from immunoSEQ multiplex PCR; TCRdb stores just in-frame clones and leaves some out. The sample holds over 400,000 clones, approximately 78% seen once. Per the germline V gene, CDR1 is SGHRS and CDR2 is YFSETQ. V was cut by 4 bases and J by 8 bases, with 12 bases left in between. The CDR3 spans 13 residues.

The receptor comes from a woman in her thirties or forties in good health. Some clones in this sample may be carry-over from other donors' samples. V usage is TRBV5-1 and J usage is TRBJ2-2; D not resolved. The sample comprised PBMCs. CDR3 DNA: TGCGCCAGCAGCAGACCCTCACAGGGGGAGCTGTTTTTT. This codes for CASSRPSQGELFF.